These 3 T cell receptor beta chains share one sample of origin, sequenced in a study of shared clonotypes between healthy human individuals. Here immunoSEQ multiplex PCR was the method, and the copy in TCRdb shows in-frame clones only, minus some. Of over a million clones listed, 75% to 85% are singletons. Input material: memory CD4+ T cells from PBMCs. Sample subset: CD45RA-negative fraction. Receptor source: a man aged 18-30 years in good health. Some clones in this sample may be carry-over from other donors' samples.

The rearrangement links TRBV2 to TRBJ2-7, with D possibly TRBD1 on 6 matching bases. The germline V gene encodes CDR1 SNHLY and CDR2 FYNNEI. The V and J ends lost 6 bases and 6 bases respectively, with 15 bases between them. The CDR3 covers 13 residues. The CDR3 DNA is TGTGCCAGCAGGCTCGGGACAATCCGCGAGCAGTACTTC. This translates into CASRLGTIREQYF.

The chain carries TRBV18 and TRBJ2-7, with TRBD1 matching 10 bases. The CDR3 consists of 13 residues. Germline-derived CDR1 and CDR2 are KGHSH and LQKENI. Germline trimming cut 6 bases from V and 2 bases from J; bases unmatched to any gene: 1. CDR3 residues: CASSGTGAYEQYF. The CDR3 DNA sequence: TGTGCCAGCTCCGGGACAGGGGCCTACGAGCAGTACTTC.

The J gene is TRBJ2-3, the V gene TRBV10-3, with 7 bases lining up with TRBD1. V trimming: 6 bases; J trimming: 4 bases; junction bases outside the gene matches: 7. This CDR3 has 14 amino acids. The V gene's germline CDR1 is ENHRY and CDR2 SYGVKD. CDR3 in DNA: TGTGCCATCAGCGTTGGGACAGACTCAGATACGCAGTATTTT. Residues: CAISVGTDSDTQYF.